Sequencing of this T cell receptor (beta chain) was carried out in a study of radiation and T cells in renal cell carcinoma (dated by TCRdb to about 2020). As for the study more broadly: The samples were drawn from a clinical trial, where primary renal cell carcinomas were treated with 15 Gy of stereotactic body radiation therapy and then removed by nephrectomy 4 weeks afterward. TCR beta sequencing covered some 55 samples in total, comprising around 26 tumors and 27 peripheral blood samples. Across all 55 or so samples, over 4,000,000 unique CDR3 nucleotide sequences encoding 2,658,974 unique CDR3 amino acid sequences were identified. What the work shows at the level of the full study, not this receptor alone: Dynamics of the blood repertoire were not tracked past 4 weeks after treatment. Because pretreatment tumor biopsies were not available, the study could not determine whether clonotypes were already present within the tumor at baseline. An increase in top tumor clonotypes in blood was observed from baseline to 2 weeks post-radiation, followed by contraction by 4 weeks, which was taken to suggest transient expansion of tumor-resident clones. Effects of radiation dose or scheduling on the TCR repertoire could not be addressed with the single-armed trial design.

In the case of this clone: Its specific antigen is unknown. Base qualities are not at hand, and no much larger clone is one base apart.

This specimen's time point label, interpreted: baseline pretreatment blood. This specimen's treatment or condition label, per the study, means: 15 Gy SBRT to primary tumor, nephrectomy 4 weeks later. To follow tumor-enriched clonotypes, serial peripheral blood was collected from radiation-treated patients at baseline and at 2 weeks and 4 weeks after SBRT. Every patient had renal cell carcinoma of clear cell pathology. Genomic DNA for TCR sequencing was prepared using the QIAamp DNA Blood Mini Kit (Qiagen). Samples were included in the analyses only if all quality control checks were passed. TCR beta libraries were generated from genomic DNA with the immunoSEQ kit, following the manufacturer's recommendations. Library preparation used a first multiplex PCR with proprietary primers, then a second PCR adding unique barcodes, with bead cleanups after each round. A kit-provided positive control reaction and a negative control reaction were included in every sample batch. The final libraries were assessed on an Agilent 4200 TapeStation D1000 ScreenTape, pooled by volume, and quantified by qPCR. An Illumina NextSeq500 fitted with a MidOutput 150-cycle cartridge performed the sequencing, running 156 Read1 cycles and 15 Index1 cycles with the kit's custom primers. The pooled library was loaded at roughly 0.96 pM, with a roughly 18% PhiX control spiked in. The authors' pipeline ran thus. Vendor-processed data were analyzed in R, with a clonotype defined as all T cells sharing the same CDR3 nucleotide sequence. In the clone abundance analyses, frequencies were normalized to the 10,000 most abundant clones in each sample. Before analysis, public T cell clones were removed, and these numbered fewer than six per sample on average. A difference in abundance of at least 32-fold between compartments was used to define tumor-enriched and baseline blood-enriched clonotypes. A beta-binomial differential abundance model was used to identify clonotypes that expanded or contracted between blood time points. Tumor-blood repertoire similarity was measured with the Baroni-Urbani and Buser coefficient, and group comparisons used two-tailed Wilcoxon tests in R. What TCRdb holds here is the immuneACCESS table cut down to in-frame rearrangements. Part of the clones is not present; checked against another copy, under half of the missing clones reflect an unresolved V gene, and the others are unexplained. For V, J and clone size, that table is used; D and trimming come from the DNA. This sample gives roughly 120,000 clones in total; approximately 78% of them show up just once. About 3% of the sample is taken by the ten largest.

This TCR derives from an older woman with renal cell carcinoma. The source material was blood, sampled from a patient whose treatment included radiotherapy and nephrectomy.

The DNA sequence reads TGTGCCAGCAGCCCGACTAGCGGTAAAGAGACCCAGTACTTC. This gives the protein CASSPTSGKETQYF. The V and J genes are TRBV7-8 and TRBJ2-5; the central 9 bases match TRBD2. Reading the germline V gene gives CDR1 SGHVS and CDR2 FQNEAQ. The cysteine opens and the phenylalanine closes a CDR3 of 14 amino acids. The CDR3 DNA has 42 bases and is translated from base 1. V lost 5 bases and J lost 3 bases, and the count of bases not matched to a germline gene is 4.